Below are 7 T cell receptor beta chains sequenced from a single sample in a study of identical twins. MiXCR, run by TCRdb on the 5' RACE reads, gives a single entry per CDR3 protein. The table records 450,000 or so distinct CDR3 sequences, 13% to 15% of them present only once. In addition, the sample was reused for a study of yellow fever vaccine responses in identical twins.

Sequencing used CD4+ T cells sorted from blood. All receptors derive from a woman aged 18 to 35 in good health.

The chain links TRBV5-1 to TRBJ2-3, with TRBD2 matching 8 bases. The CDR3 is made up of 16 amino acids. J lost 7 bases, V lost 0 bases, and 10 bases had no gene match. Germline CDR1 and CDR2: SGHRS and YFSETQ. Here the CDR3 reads CASSLVLSGGRYTQYF. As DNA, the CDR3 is TGCGCCAGCAGCTTGGTTTTGAGCGGGGGCAGGTATACGCAGTATTTT.

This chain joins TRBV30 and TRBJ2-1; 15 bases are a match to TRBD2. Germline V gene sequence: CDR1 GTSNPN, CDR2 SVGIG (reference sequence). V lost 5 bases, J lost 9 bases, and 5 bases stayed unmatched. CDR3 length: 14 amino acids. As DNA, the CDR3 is TGTGCCTGGGCGGGACTAGCGGGAGGAGGTGAGCAGTTCTTC. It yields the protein CAWAGLAGGGEQFF.

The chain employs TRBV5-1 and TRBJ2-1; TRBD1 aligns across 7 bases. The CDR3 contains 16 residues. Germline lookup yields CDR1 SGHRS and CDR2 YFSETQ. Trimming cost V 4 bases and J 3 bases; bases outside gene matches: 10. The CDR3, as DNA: TGCGCCAGCAGCGCCACACCCGGGACAGACTACAATGAGCAGTTCTTC. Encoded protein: CASSATPGTDYNEQFF.

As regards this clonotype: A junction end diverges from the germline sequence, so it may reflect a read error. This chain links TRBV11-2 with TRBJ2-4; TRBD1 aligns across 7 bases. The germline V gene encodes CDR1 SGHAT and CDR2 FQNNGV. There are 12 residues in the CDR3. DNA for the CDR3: TGTGCCAGCAGCTCCCACGGGACAGCCAGACACTTC. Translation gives CASSSHGTARHF.

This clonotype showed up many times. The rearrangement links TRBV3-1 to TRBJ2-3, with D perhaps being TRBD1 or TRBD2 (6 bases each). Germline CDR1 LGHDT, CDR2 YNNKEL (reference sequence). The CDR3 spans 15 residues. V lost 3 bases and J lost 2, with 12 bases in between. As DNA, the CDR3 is TGTGCCAGCAGCCAGGGGGGCCCTGTCACAGATACGCAGTATTTT. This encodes CASSQGGPVTDTQYF.

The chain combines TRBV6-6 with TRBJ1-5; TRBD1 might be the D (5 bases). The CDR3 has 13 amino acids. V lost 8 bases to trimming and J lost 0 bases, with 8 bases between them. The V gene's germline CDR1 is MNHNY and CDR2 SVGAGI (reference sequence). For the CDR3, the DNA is TGTGCCAGCGGGACCGATAGCAATCAGCCCCAGCATTTT. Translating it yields CASGTDSNQPQHF.

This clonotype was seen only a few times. The CDR3 sequence: CASSQGTYHNQPQHF. The CDR3 DNA reads TGTGCCAGCAGTCAGGGGACATACCACAATCAGCCCCAGCATTTT. J is TRBJ1-5 and V is TRBV3-1, with D possibly TRBD1 on 6 matching bases. The germline CDR1 and CDR2 sequences are LGHDT and YNNKEL (reference sequence). The CDR3 loop spans 15 amino acids. V shed 6 bases and J shed 3 bases, with 15 bases lying between them.